Below, one TCR beta chain is given with its context. It was with 60 Vbeta and 13 Jbeta primers that the PCR ran. Sequenced by immunoSEQ multiplex PCR; TCRdb stores in-frame clones only, minus some. The data contain 170,000 or so clones, roughly 78% of them singletons. This CDR3 comprises 12 residues. Trimming pared 6 bases from V and 11 bases from J, leaving 16 bases between. CDR1 WSHSY and CDR2 SAAADI come from the germline V gene. The data stem from a study of cytomegalovirus exposure and HLA in healthy donors. The sequenced material came from PBMCs. V gene TRBV10-2 combines with J gene TRBJ1-1; a possible D gene is TRBD1 (5 bases). The TCR was taken from a woman aged 45 to 65 in good health and CMV-seropositive. Here the CDR3 DNA reads TGCGCCAGCAGAGATATGGGGGGAGGCGCTTTCTTT. Translating it yields CASRDMGGGAFF.